Listed here is a single TCR beta chain. Antigen unknown. This specimen belongs to a study of T cell repertoires in cytomegalovirus infection. Turning to the study itself: In public TCR beta signatures, there were indications of both CMV infection and matching HLA type. Study observations and caveats: CMV carriers having the relevant HLA were flagged by cumulative public TCR beta family frequency. The ex vivo response was dominated by HLA-C-restricted CMV-specific TCR beta clonotypes.

Germline V gene data show CDR1 as SGHNT and CDR2 as YENEEA. Trimming cost V 4 bases and J 8 bases; bases outside gene matches: 9. CDR3 length equals 15 residues. MiXCR was run by TCRdb on the reads, yielding one entry per CDR3 protein. The table includes 750,000 to 950,000 distinct CDR3 sequences, under 35% detected once. Sample: cultured CD8+ T cells from PBMCs, taken from culture after CMV antigen stimulation. This clonotype was sampled from a human donor in good health (CMV status not recorded). Some clones in this sample may be carry-over from other donors' samples. V and J are TRBV11-3 and TRBJ2-1; 9 nucleotides line up with TRBD1. The chain's CDR3 is CASSSGDRAGDEQFF. The CDR3 DNA reads as TGTGCCAGCAGCTCCGGGGACAGGGCCGGAGATGAGCAGTTCTTC. Filled out from reference TRBV11-3 and TRBJ2-1, the complete variable domain reads EAGVVQSPRYKIIEKKQPVAFWCNPISGHNTLYWYLQNLGQGPELLIRYENEEAVDDSQLPKDRFSAERLKGVDSTLKIQPAELGDSAVYLCASSSGDRAGDEQFFGPGTRLTVL.